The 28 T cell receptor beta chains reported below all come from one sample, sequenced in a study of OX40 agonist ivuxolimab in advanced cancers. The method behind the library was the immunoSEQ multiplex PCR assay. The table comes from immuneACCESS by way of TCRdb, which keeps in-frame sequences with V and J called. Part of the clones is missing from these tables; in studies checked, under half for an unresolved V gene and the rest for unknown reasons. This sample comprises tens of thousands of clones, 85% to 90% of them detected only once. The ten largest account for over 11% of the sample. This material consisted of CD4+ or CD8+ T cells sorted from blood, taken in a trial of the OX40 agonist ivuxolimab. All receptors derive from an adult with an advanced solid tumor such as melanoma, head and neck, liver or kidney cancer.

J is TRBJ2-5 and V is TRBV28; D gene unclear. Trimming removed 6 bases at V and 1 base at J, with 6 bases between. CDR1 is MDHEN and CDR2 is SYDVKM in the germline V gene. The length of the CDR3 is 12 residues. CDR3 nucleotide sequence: TGTGCCAGCAGCCCCGCCCAAGAGACCCAGTACTTC. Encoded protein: CASSPAQETQYF.

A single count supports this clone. The DNA of the CDR3 is TGCAGCGTTGGGAGATCACTAGCCCATGAGCAGTTCTTC. It yields the protein CSVGRSLAHEQFF. The rearrangement links TRBV29-1 to TRBJ2-1, with D perhaps TRBD2 (6 bases). CDR1 and CDR2 (germline): SQVTM, ANQGSEA. Trimming removed 4 bases from V and 8 bases from J, with 15 bases in between. The CDR3 loop spans 13 amino acids.

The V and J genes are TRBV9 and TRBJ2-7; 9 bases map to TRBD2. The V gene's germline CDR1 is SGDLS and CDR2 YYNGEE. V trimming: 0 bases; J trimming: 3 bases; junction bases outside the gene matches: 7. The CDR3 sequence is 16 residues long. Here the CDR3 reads CASSVGEGTSSYEQYF. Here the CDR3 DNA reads TGTGCCAGCAGCGTAGGGGAGGGGACTAGCAGCTACGAGCAGTACTTC.

The CDR3 DNA follows: TGCAGCGTTGAAGATGCGCGGAATGGGGGCACTGAAGCTTTCTTT. Amino acids: CSVEDARNGGTEAFF. J is TRBJ1-1 and V is TRBV29-1, with a tentative D call TRBD1 (5 bases). The CDR3 contains 15 residues. Trimming left V 0 bases short and J 4 bases short, with 15 bases between. Germline CDR1 and CDR2: SQVTM and ANQGSEA.

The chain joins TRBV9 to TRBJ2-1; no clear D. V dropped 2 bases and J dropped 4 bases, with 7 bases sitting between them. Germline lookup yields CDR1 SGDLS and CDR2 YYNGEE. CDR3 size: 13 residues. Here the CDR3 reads CASSVTAYNEQFF. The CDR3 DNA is TGTGCCAGCAGCGTGACGGCGTACAATGAGCAGTTCTTC.

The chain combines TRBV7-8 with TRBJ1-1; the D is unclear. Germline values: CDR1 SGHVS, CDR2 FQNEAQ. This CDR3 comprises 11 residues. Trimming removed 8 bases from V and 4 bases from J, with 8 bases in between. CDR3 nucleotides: TGTGCCAGCGCGGTTTTCACTGAAGCTTTCTTT. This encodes CASAVFTEAFF.

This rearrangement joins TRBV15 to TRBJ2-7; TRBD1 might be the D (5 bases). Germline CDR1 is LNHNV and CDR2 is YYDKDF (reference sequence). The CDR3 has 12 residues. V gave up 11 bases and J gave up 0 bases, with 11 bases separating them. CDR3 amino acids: CAVGLLSYEQYF. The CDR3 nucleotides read TGTGCCGTGGGGCTCCTCTCCTACGAGCAGTACTTC.

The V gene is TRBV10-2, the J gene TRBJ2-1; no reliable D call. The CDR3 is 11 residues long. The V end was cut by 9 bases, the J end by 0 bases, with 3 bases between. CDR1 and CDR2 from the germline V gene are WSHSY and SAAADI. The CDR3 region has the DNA TGCGCCAGTATCTCCTACAATGAGCAGTTCTTC. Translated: CASISYNEQFF.

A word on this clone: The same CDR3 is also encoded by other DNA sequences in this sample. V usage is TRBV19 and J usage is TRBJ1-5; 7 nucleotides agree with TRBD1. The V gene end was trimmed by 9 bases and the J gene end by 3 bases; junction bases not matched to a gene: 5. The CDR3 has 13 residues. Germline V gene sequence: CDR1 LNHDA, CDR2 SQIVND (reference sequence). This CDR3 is CASRDSLNQPQHF. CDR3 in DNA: TGTGCCAGCAGGGACAGCCTCAATCAGCCCCAGCATTTT. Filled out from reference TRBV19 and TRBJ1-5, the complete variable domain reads DGGITQSPKYLFRKEGQNVTLSCEQNLNHDAMYWYRQDPGQGLRLIYYSQIVNDFQKGDIAEGYSVSREKKESFPLTVTSAQKNPTAFYLCASRDSLNQPQHFGDGTRLSIL.

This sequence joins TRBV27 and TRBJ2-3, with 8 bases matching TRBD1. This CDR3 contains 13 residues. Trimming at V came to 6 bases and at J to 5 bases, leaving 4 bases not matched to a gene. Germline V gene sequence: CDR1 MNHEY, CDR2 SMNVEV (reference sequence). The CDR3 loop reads CASRRTGQDTQYF. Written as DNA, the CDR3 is TGTGCCAGCAGGCGGACAGGGCAAGATACGCAGTATTTT.

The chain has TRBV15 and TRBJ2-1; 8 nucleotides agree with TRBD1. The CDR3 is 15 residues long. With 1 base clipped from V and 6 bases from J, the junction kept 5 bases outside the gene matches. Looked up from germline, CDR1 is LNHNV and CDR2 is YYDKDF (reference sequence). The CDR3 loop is CATSRATGTGNEQFF. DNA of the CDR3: TGTGCCACCAGCAGAGCAACCGGGACAGGCAATGAGCAGTTCTTC.

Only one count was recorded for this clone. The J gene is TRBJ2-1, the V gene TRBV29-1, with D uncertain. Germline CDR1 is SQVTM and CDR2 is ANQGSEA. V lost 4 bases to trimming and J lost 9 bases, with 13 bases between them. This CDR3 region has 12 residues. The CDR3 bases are TGCAGCGTTGCCGCCGCTAGTGGTGAGCAGTTCTTC. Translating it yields CSVAAASGEQFF.

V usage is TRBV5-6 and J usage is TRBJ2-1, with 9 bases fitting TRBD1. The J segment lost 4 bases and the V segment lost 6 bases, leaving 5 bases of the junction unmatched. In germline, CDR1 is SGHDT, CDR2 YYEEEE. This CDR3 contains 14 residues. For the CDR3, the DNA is TGTGCCAGCACCACAGGGGGCATGTACAATGAGCAGTTCTTC. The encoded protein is CASTTGGMYNEQFF.

For the CDR3, the DNA is TGTGCCACCGCAGGGGCCTACGAGCAGTACTTC. It specifies CATAGAYEQYF. This chain connects TRBV15 to TRBJ2-7; possible D gene TRBD1, 6 bases. The CDR3 is made up of 11 amino acids. The V end lost 8 bases, the J end lost 2 bases, and 7 bases lay between the germline ends. CDR1 LNHNV and CDR2 YYDKDF come from the germline V gene (reference sequence). Based on the CDR3 plus reference TRBV15 and TRBJ2-7, the full variable domain is DAMVIQNPRYQVTQFGKPVTLSCSQTLNHNVMYWYQQKSSQAPKLLFHYYDKDFNNEADTPDNFQSRRPNTSFCFLDIRSPGLGDTAMYLCATAGAYEQYFGPGTRLTVT.

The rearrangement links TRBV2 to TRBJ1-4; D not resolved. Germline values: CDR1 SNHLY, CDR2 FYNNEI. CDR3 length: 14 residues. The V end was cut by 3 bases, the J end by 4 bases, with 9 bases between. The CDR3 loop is CASSEMGINEKLFF. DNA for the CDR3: TGTGCCAGCAGTGAGATGGGGATTAATGAAAAACTGTTTTTT.

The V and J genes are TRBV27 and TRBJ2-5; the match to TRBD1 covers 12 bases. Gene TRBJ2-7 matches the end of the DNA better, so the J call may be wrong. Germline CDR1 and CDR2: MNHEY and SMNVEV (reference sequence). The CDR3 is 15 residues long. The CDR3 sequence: CASSGGQGAAYEQYF. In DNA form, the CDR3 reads TGTGCCAGCAGTGGGGGACAGGGGGCCGCCTACGAGCAGTACTTC.

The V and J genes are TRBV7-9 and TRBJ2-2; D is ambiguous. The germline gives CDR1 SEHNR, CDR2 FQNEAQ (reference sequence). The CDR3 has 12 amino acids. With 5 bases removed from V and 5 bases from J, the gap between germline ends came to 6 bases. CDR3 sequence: CASSRGTGELFF. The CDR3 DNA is TGTGCCAGCAGCCGAGGTACCGGGGAGCTGTTTTTT.

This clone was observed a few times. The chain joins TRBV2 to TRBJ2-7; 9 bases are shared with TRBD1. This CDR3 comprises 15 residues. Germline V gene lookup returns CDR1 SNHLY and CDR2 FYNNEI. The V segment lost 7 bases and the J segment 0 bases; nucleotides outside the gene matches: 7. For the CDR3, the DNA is TGTGCCAGCACCCCGGACAGGGGAGACTCCTACGAGCAGTACTTC. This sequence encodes CASTPDRGDSYEQYF.

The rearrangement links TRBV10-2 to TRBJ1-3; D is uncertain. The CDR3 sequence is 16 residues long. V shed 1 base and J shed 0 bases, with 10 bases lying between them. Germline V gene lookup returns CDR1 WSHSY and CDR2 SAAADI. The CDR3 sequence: CASSEFWRNSGNTIYF. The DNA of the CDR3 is TGCGCCAGCAGTGAGTTTTGGCGGAACTCTGGAAACACCATATATTTT.

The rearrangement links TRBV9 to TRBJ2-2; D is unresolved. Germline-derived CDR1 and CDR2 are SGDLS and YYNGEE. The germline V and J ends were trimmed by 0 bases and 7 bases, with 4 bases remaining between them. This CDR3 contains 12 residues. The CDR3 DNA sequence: TGTGCCAGCAGCGTAGCGTACGGGGAGCTGTTTTTT. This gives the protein CASSVAYGELFF.

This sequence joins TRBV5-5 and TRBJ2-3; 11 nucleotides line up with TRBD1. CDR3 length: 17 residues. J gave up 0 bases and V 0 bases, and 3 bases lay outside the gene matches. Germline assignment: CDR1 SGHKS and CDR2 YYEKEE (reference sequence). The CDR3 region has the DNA TGTGCCAGCAGCTTGGCCGGGACAGGGGGAAGCACAGATACGCAGTATTTT. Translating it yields CASSLAGTGGSTDTQYF.

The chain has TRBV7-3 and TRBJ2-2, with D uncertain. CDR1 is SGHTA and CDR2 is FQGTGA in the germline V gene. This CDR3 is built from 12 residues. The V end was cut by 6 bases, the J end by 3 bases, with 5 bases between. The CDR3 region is CASSSDTGELFF. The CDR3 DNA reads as TGTGCCAGCAGTAGTGACACCGGGGAGCTGTTTTTT.

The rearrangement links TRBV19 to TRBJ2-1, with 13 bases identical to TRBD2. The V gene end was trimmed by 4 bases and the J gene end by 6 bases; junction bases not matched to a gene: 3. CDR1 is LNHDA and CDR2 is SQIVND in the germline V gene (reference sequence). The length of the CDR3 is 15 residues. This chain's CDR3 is CASSTGLAGINEQFF. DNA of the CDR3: TGTGCCAGTAGTACGGGACTAGCGGGAATCAATGAGCAGTTCTTC. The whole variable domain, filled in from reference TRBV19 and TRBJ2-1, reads DGGITQSPKYLFRKEGQNVTLSCEQNLNHDAMYWYRQDPGQGLRLIYYSQIVNDFQKGDIAEGYSVSREKKESFPLTVTSAQKNPTAFYLCASSTGLAGINEQFFGPGTRLTVL.

CDR3 sequence reads: CASSEFRGVGYEQYF. The CDR3 coding sequence is TGCGCCAGCAGTGAGTTTCGGGGGGTGGGCTACGAGCAGTACTTC. The chain recombines TRBV10-2 with TRBJ2-7, with 7 bases matching TRBD2. The germline V gene has CDR1 WSHSY and CDR2 SAAADI. This CDR3 spans 15 amino acids. V lost 1 base and J lost 3; bases outside the gene matches: 6.

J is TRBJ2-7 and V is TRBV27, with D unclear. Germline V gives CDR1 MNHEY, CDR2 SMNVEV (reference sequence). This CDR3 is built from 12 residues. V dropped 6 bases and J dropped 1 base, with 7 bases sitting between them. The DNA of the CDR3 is TGTGCCAGCAGCTTAGTGTCCTACGAGCAGTACTTC. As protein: CASSLVSYEQYF.

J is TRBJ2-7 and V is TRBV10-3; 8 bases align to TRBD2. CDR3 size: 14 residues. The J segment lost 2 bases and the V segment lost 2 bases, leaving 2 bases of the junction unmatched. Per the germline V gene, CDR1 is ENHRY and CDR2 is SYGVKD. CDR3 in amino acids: CAISEPGLAYEQYF. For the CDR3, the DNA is TGTGCCATCAGTGAGCCGGGACTAGCCTACGAGCAGTACTTC.

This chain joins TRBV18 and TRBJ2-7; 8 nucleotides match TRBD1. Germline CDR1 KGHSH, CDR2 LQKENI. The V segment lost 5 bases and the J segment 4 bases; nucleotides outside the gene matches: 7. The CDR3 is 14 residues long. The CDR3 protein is CASSSGQGSYEQYF. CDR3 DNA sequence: TGTGCCAGCTCATCTGGACAGGGTAGTTACGAGCAGTACTTC.

The CDR3 DNA follows: TGTGCCAGCAGCACGGGGACTAGCGGGATTTACAATGAGCAGTTCTTC. Translation gives CASSTGTSGIYNEQFF. The chain joins TRBV7-9 to TRBJ2-1; TRBD2 agrees at 13 bases. The length of the CDR3 is 16 residues. V was clipped by 5 bases and J by 4 bases; unmatched bases: 5. The V gene's germline CDR1 is SEHNR and CDR2 FQNEAQ (reference sequence).